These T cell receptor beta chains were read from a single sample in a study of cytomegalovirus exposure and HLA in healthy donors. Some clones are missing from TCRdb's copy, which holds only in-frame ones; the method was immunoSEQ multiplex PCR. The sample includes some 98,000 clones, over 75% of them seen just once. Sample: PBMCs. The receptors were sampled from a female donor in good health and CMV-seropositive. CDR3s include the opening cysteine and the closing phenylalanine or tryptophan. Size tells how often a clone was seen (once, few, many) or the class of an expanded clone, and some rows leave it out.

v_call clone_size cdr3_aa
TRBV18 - CASSPQRGFYEQYF
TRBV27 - CASNHRGTDLNGYTF
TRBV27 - CASSLRTGGNEQYF
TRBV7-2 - CASSFSEINYEQYF
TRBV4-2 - CASSQDNELRPSGANVLTF
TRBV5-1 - CASSLEDSSTDTQYF
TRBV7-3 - CASSLTLDTDTQYF
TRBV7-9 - CASIGGYETEAFF
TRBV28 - CASSLIGNYEQYF
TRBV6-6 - CASSPTGDNYGYTF
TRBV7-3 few CASSSQGGRTNTGELFF
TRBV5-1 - CATSFGTGSIGTEALF
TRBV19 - CASSSPGQGDTEAFF
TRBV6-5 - CASSYSVAGGYEQYF
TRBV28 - CASSPSGVSYNEQFF
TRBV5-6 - CASSLGTGTDTQYF
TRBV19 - CASRGQGDFYGYTF
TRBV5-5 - CASFLGGGARDTQYF
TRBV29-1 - CSAGTSLNNEQFF
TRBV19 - CASSISPGDQPQHF
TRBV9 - CASSARAKQGPGNTIYF
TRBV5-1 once CASTPGSNAYGYTF
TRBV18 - CASSPGLAGSTDTQYF
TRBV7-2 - CASSLNKNQPQHF
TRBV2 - CAIGQAQTEAFF
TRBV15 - CATQRDRGSGNTIYF
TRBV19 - CASSIDGQANTEAFF
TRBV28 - CASSRLGTVSSYEQYF
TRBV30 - CAWSKGLAGGSETQYF
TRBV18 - CASSRDRASGNTIYF
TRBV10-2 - CASSESPRGRGSGYTF
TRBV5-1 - CASSSTPTGELFF
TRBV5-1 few CASSFSGTGYNEQFF
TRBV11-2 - CATSGGEESNEQFF
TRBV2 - CASSRLTSYNEQFF
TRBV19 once CASSMGLTETQYF
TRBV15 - CATSGYREEGGYTF
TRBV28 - CASSRLREAFF